Shown below are 24 T cell receptor beta chains from a single sample sequenced in a study of CD8 T cells in Susac syndrome. RNA, at 0.5 to 1 ug, was reverse transcribed with random hexamers. TCRdb re-analysed the immunoSEQ multiplex PCR reads in MiXCR, keeping a single row per CDR3 protein. The sample includes 190,000 or so distinct CDR3 sequences, around 93% of them seen just once. Sequencing was done on a sample of CD4+ T cells from PBMCs. These TCRs come from a human donor with multiple sclerosis.

In nucleotides, the CDR3 is TGTGCCAGTAGTGCCAGGGGGGAAAAACTGTTTTTT. It is translated as CASSARGEKLFF. The rearrangement uses TRBV19 and TRBJ1-4; 7 bases map to TRBD1. V dropped 5 bases and J dropped 8; count of bases not matched to a gene: 2. The CDR3 consists of 12 residues. In germline, CDR1 is LNHDA, CDR2 SQIVND (reference sequence).

V and J are TRBV4-1 and TRBJ1-4; D is unclear. With 2 bases removed from V and 5 bases from J, the gap between germline ends came to 12 bases. Germline V gene sequence: CDR1 MGHRA, CDR2 YSYEKL. This CDR3 is 15 amino acids long. The CDR3 sequence: CASSQFPGGNEKLFF. The DNA for the CDR3 is TGCGCCAGCAGCCAATTTCCGGGAGGGAATGAAAAACTGTTTTTT.

This sequence joins TRBV27 and TRBJ1-2; 8 nucleotides line up with TRBD1. Germline values: CDR1 MNHEY, CDR2 SMNVEV (reference sequence). The CDR3 contains 13 residues. Trimming took 5 bases from V and 8 from J; bases not matched to a gene: 7. CDR3 region: CASSGQGTRGYTF. CDR3 nucleotide sequence: TGTGCCAGCAGTGGACAGGGTACTCGGGGCTACACCTTC.

The V call is TRBV10-3, the J call TRBJ2-1, with a tentative D call TRBD2 (5 bases). Germline CDR1 and CDR2: ENHRY and SYGVKD. Trimming stripped 4 bases from V and 10 bases from J, with 14 bases between. The CDR3 has 13 residues. The CDR3 nucleotides read TGTGCCATCAGTGTTGACTACCCCCAGGAGCAGTTCTTC. This encodes CAISVDYPQEQFF.

The chain carries TRBV14 and TRBJ1-1, with TRBD1 matching over 7 bases. After removal of 0 bases from V and 6 bases from J, the junction contained 4 bases not matched to a gene. Germline CDR1 is SGHDN and CDR2 is FVKESK. The CDR3 extends over 14 amino acids. The CDR3 region is CASSQETGVSEAFF. In DNA form, the CDR3 reads TGTGCCAGCAGCCAAGAAACAGGGGTATCTGAAGCTTTCTTT. Looking up the rest from reference TRBV14 and TRBJ1-1 gives the full variable domain: EAGVTQFPSHSVIEKGQTVTLRCDPISGHDNLYWYRRVMGKEIKFLLHFVKESKQDESGMPNNRFLAERTGGTYSTLKVQPAELEDSGVYFCASSQETGVSEAFFGQGTRLTVV.

The chain links TRBV24-1 to TRBJ2-5; D is unclear. Germline V lookup: CDR1 KGHDR, CDR2 SFDVKD. V dropped 2 bases and J dropped 4 bases, with 10 bases sitting between them. The CDR3 totals 14 residues. The DNA for the CDR3 is TGTGCCACCAGTGATTCGACTTCGGGAGAGACCCAGTACTTC. This sequence encodes CATSDSTSGETQYF.

V and J are TRBV12-3 or TRBV12-4 and TRBJ2-7; D is ambiguous. This CDR3 is 14 amino acids long. V was cut by 5 bases and J by 2 bases, with 13 bases left in between. Here the CDR3 reads CASSDRRGTYEQYF. The CDR3 region has the DNA TGTGCCAGCAGTGATCGTCGCGGCACCTACGAGCAGTACTTC.

V gene TRBV7-9 combines with J gene TRBJ1-2, with TRBD1 identical over 8 bases. The V gene's germline CDR1 is SEHNR and CDR2 FQNEAQ (reference sequence). Trimming took 5 bases from V and 0 from J; bases not matched to a gene: 5. The CDR3 loop spans 15 amino acids. This chain's CDR3 is CASSPGTGANYGYTF. DNA for the CDR3: TGTGCCAGCAGCCCGGGGACAGGAGCTAACTATGGCTACACCTTC.

V gene TRBV27 combines with J gene TRBJ1-6; D is ambiguous. Germline CDR1 and CDR2: MNHEY and SMNVEV (reference sequence). Between the trimmed V and J ends, which lost 0 bases and 7 bases, there was a span of 13 bases. The CDR3 is made up of 16 amino acids. The CDR3 spells CASSLSTFFDNSPLHF. CDR3 sequence (DNA): TGTGCCAGCAGTTTATCGACGTTCTTTGACAATTCACCCCTCCACTTT.

This chain links TRBV29-1 with TRBJ1-1; D is perhaps TRBD1 (6 bases). The V end was cut by 6 bases, the J end by 1 base, with 9 bases between. This CDR3 is 12 amino acids long. Per germline, CDR1 SQVTM and CDR2 ANQGSEA. This chain's CDR3 is CSVSRGNTEAFF. The CDR3 DNA follows: TGCAGCGTCAGCAGGGGGAACACTGAAGCTTTCTTT. Filled out from reference TRBV29-1 and TRBJ1-1, the complete variable domain reads SAVISQKPSRDICQRGTSLTIQCQVDSQVTMMFWYRQQPGQSLTLIATANQGSEATYESGFVIDKFPISRPNLTFSTLTVSNMSPEDSSIYLCSVSRGNTEAFFGQGTRLTVV.

The rearrangement uses TRBV3-1 and TRBJ1-2, with D perhaps matching TRBD1 (6 bases). Trimming removed 3 bases at V and 1 base at J, with 9 bases between. This CDR3 has 14 residues. Germline CDR1 reads LGHDT; CDR2 reads YNNKEL (reference sequence). The CDR3 region is CASSHAGDNYGYTF. The CDR3 DNA reads TGTGCCAGCAGCCACGCAGGGGATAACTATGGCTACACCTTC.

This chain joins TRBV20-1 and TRBJ2-5, with D unclear. The CDR3 consists of 11 residues. The V end was cut by 1 base, the J end by 5 bases, with 5 bases between. CDR1 is DFQATT, CDR2 SNEGSKA, per germline (reference sequence). This CDR3 is CSARAWETQYF. The CDR3 DNA reads TGCAGTGCTAGAGCATGGGAGACCCAGTACTTC.

The rearrangement uses TRBV3-1 and TRBJ2-3; D is possibly TRBD2 (5 bases). Germline V gives CDR1 LGHDT, CDR2 YNNKEL (reference sequence). The CDR3 length is 14 residues. Deletions cut 6 bases from V and 0 bases from J, with 10 bases between. As DNA, the CDR3 is TGTGCCAGCAGTGCGGGTCCTAGCACAGATACGCAGTATTTT. Translating gives CASSAGPSTDTQYF.

The chain uses TRBV3-1 and TRBJ2-7; no clear D. Germline CDR1 LGHDT, CDR2 YNNKEL (reference sequence). This CDR3 region has 12 residues. V gave up 0 bases and J gave up 2 bases, with 2 bases separating them. CDR3: CASSQDAYEQYF. The DNA for the CDR3 is TGTGCCAGCAGCCAAGACGCCTACGAGCAGTACTTC.

CDR3 residues: CASSRLQGPTNSPLHF. The CDR3, as DNA: TGTGCCAGTAGCCGCCTACAGGGCCCTACGAATTCACCCCTCCACTTT. V usage is TRBV19 and J usage is TRBJ1-6; a weak D match, TRBD1 (6 bases). The germline V and J ends were trimmed by 6 bases and 7 bases, with 19 bases remaining between them. CDR3 length equals 16 residues. Germline assignment: CDR1 LNHDA and CDR2 SQIVND (reference sequence).

This rearrangement joins TRBV18 to TRBJ2-1, with D unresolved. From germline, CDR1 is KGHSH and CDR2 LQKENI. Trimming took off 1 base at V and 7 bases at J, with 11 bases between the two ends. CDR3 size: 14 residues. As DNA, the CDR3 is TGTGCCAGCTCACCACTCCCTAGTGGGAATGAGCAGTTCTTC. It is translated as CASSPLPSGNEQFF.

This chain connects TRBV27 to TRBJ2-5, with D perhaps matching TRBD1 (6 bases). Trimming cost V 4 bases and J 4 bases, with 16 bases left between them. The CDR3 loop spans 15 amino acids. Germline lookup yields CDR1 MNHEY and CDR2 SMNVEV (reference sequence). The CDR3 DNA reads TGTGCCAGCAGTTCCCCCGGACAGCCGAGAGAGACCCAGTACTTC. This gives the protein CASSSPGQPRETQYF.

The chain uses TRBV11-2 and TRBJ2-3; 7 nucleotides agree with TRBD1. Germline CDR1 reads SGHAT; CDR2 reads FQNNGV. The J segment lost 5 bases and the V segment lost 1 base, leaving 6 bases of the junction unmatched. The CDR3 totals 15 residues. The CDR3 bases are TGTGCCAGCAGCTTAGCGACAGGGAGAGTAGATACGCAGTATTTT. Amino acids: CASSLATGRVDTQYF. The complete variable domain, with remaining parts taken from reference TRBV11-2 and TRBJ2-3, reads EAGVAQSPRYKIIEKRQSVAFWCNPISGHATLYWYQQILGQGPKLLIQFQNNGVVDDSQLPKDRFSAERLKGVDSTLKIQPAKLEDSAVYLCASSLATGRVDTQYFGPGTRLTVL.

The chain carries TRBV3-1 and TRBJ2-3; D gene ambiguous. The CDR3 contains 14 residues. Germline values: CDR1 LGHDT, CDR2 YNNKEL (reference sequence). The germline V and J ends were trimmed by 0 bases and 2 bases, with 6 bases remaining between them. The CDR3 is CASSQDAATDTQYF. The CDR3 DNA reads TGTGCCAGCAGCCAAGATGCAGCCACAGATACGCAGTATTTT.

The chain is built from TRBV2 and TRBJ2-7; D might be TRBD1 (5 bases). The V gene lost 7 bases and the J gene lost 7 bases, with 14 bases spanning the gap. The CDR3 runs 12 residues. Germline V gene data show CDR1 as SNHLY and CDR2 as FYNNEI. CDR3 in amino acids: CASTLDSREQYF. DNA for the CDR3: TGTGCCAGCACTCTCGACAGCAGAGAGCAGTACTTC.

This rearrangement joins TRBV7-9 to TRBJ1-6; no definite D call. This CDR3 comprises 12 residues. V was trimmed by 5 bases and J by 9 bases, leaving 8 bases between them. Germline assignment: CDR1 SEHNR and CDR2 FQNEAQ (reference sequence). The CDR3 sequence: CASSSGSSPLHF. For the CDR3, the DNA is TGTGCCAGCAGCAGTGGTAGTTCACCCCTCCACTTT.

The chain joins TRBV15 to TRBJ1-1; 7 bases align to TRBD1. The CDR3 runs to 15 residues. V lost 2 bases, J lost 3 bases, and 6 bases stayed unmatched. Germline V lookup: CDR1 LNHNV, CDR2 YYDKDF (reference sequence). The CDR3 reads CATSRPDRVDTEAFF. The CDR3 coding sequence is TGTGCCACCAGCAGACCTGACAGGGTAGACACTGAAGCTTTCTTT. The variable domain in full, with the rest retrieved from reference TRBV15 and TRBJ1-1, is DAMVIQNPRYQVTQFGKPVTLSCSQTLNHNVMYWYQQKSSQAPKLLFHYYDKDFNNEADTPDNFQSRRPNTSFCFLDIRSPGLGDTAMYLCATSRPDRVDTEAFFGQGTRLTVV.

This rearrangement joins TRBV9 to TRBJ2-1; D could derive from TRBD1 or TRBD2 (5 bases each). Trimming took off 4 bases at V and 6 bases at J, with 11 bases between the two ends. CDR3 length: 13 residues. CDR1 is SGDLS, CDR2 YYNGEE, per germline. The CDR3 here is CASSRDAGNEQFF. CDR3 in DNA: TGTGCCAGCAGCCGGGACGCTGGCAATGAGCAGTTCTTC.

The chain recombines TRBV5-1 with TRBJ2-1, with 9 bases matching TRBD1. This CDR3 spans 15 amino acids. CDR1 and CDR2 from the germline V gene are SGHRS and YFSETQ. V was pared by 6 bases and J by 4 bases, with 8 bases of the junction left unmatched. CDR3 DNA: TGCGCCAGCACGACCGGGACAGGGTTTTACAATGAGCAGTTCTTC. Protein: CASTTGTGFYNEQFF.